This TCR beta chain emerged from a study of T cell changes during pregnancy in multiple sclerosis. The data were produced by immunoSEQ multiplex PCR, yet TCRdb's version contains in-frame clones alone and is incomplete. Of some 80,000 clones in the sample, 94% were seen once. CDR3 length: 13 amino acids. Germline V gene sequence: CDR1 SQVTM, CDR2 ANQGSEA. Germline trimming cut 7 bases from V and 6 bases from J; bases unmatched to any gene: 9. The source material was CD4+ T cells from peripheral blood mononuclear cells, sampled after pregnancy. The chain combines TRBV29-1 with TRBJ2-7, with 10 bases fitting TRBD2. The receptor was isolated from a female donor with multiple sclerosis, enrolled in a pregnancy study. CDR3 nucleotides: TGCAGCGCTAGACTAGCGGGCGCTTCCGAGCAGTACTTC. Residues: CSARLAGASEQYF.